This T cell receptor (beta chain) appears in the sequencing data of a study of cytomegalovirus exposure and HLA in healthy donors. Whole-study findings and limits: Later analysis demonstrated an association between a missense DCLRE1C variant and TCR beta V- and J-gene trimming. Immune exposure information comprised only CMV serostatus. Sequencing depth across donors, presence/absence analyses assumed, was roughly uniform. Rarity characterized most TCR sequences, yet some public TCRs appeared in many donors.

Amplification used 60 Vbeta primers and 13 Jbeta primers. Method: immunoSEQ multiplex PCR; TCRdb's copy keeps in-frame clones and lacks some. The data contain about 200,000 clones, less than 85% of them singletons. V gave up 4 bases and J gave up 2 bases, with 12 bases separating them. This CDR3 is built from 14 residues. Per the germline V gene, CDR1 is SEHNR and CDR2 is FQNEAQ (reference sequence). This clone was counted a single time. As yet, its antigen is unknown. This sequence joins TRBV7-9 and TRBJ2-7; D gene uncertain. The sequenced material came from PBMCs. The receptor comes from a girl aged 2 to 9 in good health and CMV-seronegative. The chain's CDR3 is CASSSNRLAYEQYF. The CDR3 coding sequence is TGTGCCAGCAGCTCCAATAGACTGGCCTACGAGCAGTACTTC.